This T cell receptor (beta chain) was identified during a study of molecular identifiers for immune sequencing clone quantification. The wider study: Replicates partitioned RNA from around 18,000 or 91,000 naive CD8 cells into five parts, sequencing four. General observations from the study: Clonotypes surpassing 20 RNA copies contained over 97% of effector molecules, versus under 1% in naive cells.

This CDR3 has 16 amino acids. Trimming at V came to 1 base and at J to 5 bases, leaving 11 bases not matched to a gene. CDR1 and CDR2 from the germline V gene are SGHDT and YYEEEE. Preparation of the bulk TCR libraries relied on previously described methods and listed TCR primers. In TCRdb, the PCR reads were re-called with MiXCR into one record per CDR3 protein. The sample records roughly 630,000 distinct CDR3 sequences, around 25% being singletons. Researchers sorted naive CD8 T cells as cells that were CD8+CD4-CCR7+CD45RA+. Details on this clonotype: The antigen remains undetermined.

This sequence originates from a human donor in good health. Some libraries in this study had Jurkat cell RNA spiked in. The chain recombines TRBV5-6 with TRBJ2-7; TRBD1 agrees at 8 bases. Material: naive CD8+ T cells from blood, with Jurkat cell RNA spiked in. Subset: FACS-sorted CD8+CD4-CCR7+CD45RA+ naive T cells. CDR3 nucleotides: TGTGCCAGCAGCTTGAAATTGAGGACAGGGCATGACGAGCAGTACTTC. Translated: CASSLKLRTGHDEQYF.